The source of this T cell receptor (beta chain) is a study of response to subunit inactivated influenza vaccine. Findings and limits, study-wide: It was suggested by the authors that few new T cells are recruited by each seasonal influenza vaccination.

TCRdb independently ran MiXCR on the RT-PCR reads; one entry per CDR3 protein. The table includes 150,000 to 200,000 distinct CDR3 sequences, around 9.9% detected once. A word on this clonotype: Antigen specificity is unknown.

Germline V gene sequence: CDR1 SGHDN, CDR2 FVKESK. Trimming stripped 5 bases from V and 0 bases from J, with 9 bases between. The CDR3 covers 14 residues. This TCR derives from a man in his fifties who received an inactivated influenza vaccine. This specimen consisted of non-naive T cells sorted from PBMCs, obtained about 6 weeks after vaccination. The gene calls are TRBV14 and TRBJ2-3; D is perhaps TRBD2 (5 bases). Here the CDR3 reads CASSDSASTDTQYF. The CDR3 DNA reads as TGTGCCAGCAGCGATAGCGCGAGCACAGATACGCAGTATTTT.